These 8 T cell receptor beta chains were all obtained from the same sample, sequenced in a study of blood T cell repertoires in COVID-19 (dated by TCRdb to 2018 to 2021). Library preparation used the immunoSEQ multiplex PCR assay. TCRdb provides this immuneACCESS table in a form limited to in-frame rearrangements. Some clones are lacking; in checked studies, under half of them reflect an unresolved V gene, and why the rest are absent is not known. This sample comprises 200,000 to 250,000 clones, 75% to 85% of them detected only once. 10% to 15% of the sample comes from the top ten. The sequencing input was peripheral blood. All receptors derive from a human donor in a cohort sampled during active COVID-19.

This sequence joins TRBV19 and TRBJ2-1; tentatively, D is TRBD2 (6 bases). The V gene's germline CDR1 is LNHDA and CDR2 SQIVND (reference sequence). V was clipped by 4 bases and J by 7 bases, with 11 bases between them. The CDR3 is made up of 13 amino acids. DNA for the CDR3: TGTGCCAGTAGTACTACCCGGGGGAATGAGCAGTTCTTC. Translation: CASSTTRGNEQFF.

The chain links TRBV5-1 to TRBJ1-4, with 11 bases aligning to TRBD1. The junction had 11 bases not matched to a gene; V was cut back by 5 bases and J by 17 bases. Germline-derived CDR1 and CDR2 are SGHRS and YFSETQ. This CDR3 has 13 residues. CDR3 loop: CASSSGQGGPGFF. The CDR3 coding sequence is TGCGCCAGCAGTTCGGGACAGGGGGGCCCCGGCTTTTTT. Full variable domain (outside the CDR3, taken from reference TRBV5-1 and TRBJ1-4): KAGVTQTPRYLIKTRGQQVTLSCSPISGHRSVSWYQQTPGQGLQFLFEYFSETQRNKGNFPGRFSGRQFSNSRSEMNVSTLELGDSALYLCASSSGQGGPGFFGSGTQLSVL.

The chain employs TRBV6-2 or TRBV6-3 and TRBJ2-7, with 10 bases identical to TRBD1. The germline V gene has CDR1 MNHEY and CDR2 SVGEGT. Trimming took 6 bases from V and 3 from J; bases not matched to a gene: 5. The CDR3 runs 14 residues. The CDR3 reads CASSDGQGVYEQYF. The CDR3 DNA is TGTGCCAGCAGCGATGGACAGGGGGTCTACGAGCAGTACTTC.

This chain links TRBV6-5 with TRBJ1-1; 7 bases fit TRBD1. Germline CDR1 reads MNHEY; CDR2 reads SVGAGI. CDR3 length: 15 residues. The V and J ends lost 0 bases and 10 bases, in that order; junction bases with no gene match: 11. The CDR3, as DNA: TGTGCCAGCAGTTACTCGAGGGACAGTCCTACAGGAGCTTTCTTT. The encoded protein is CASSYSRDSPTGAFF.

J is TRBJ2-1 and V is TRBV3-1 (or the pseudogene TRBV3-2); D call uncertain. The CDR3 loop spans 15 amino acids. Per germline, CDR1 LGHDT and CDR2 YNNKEL (reference sequence). Trimming took 0 bases from V and 7 from J, leaving 13 bases between them. The CDR3 nucleotides read TGTGCCAGCAGCCAAGATAGACAAATCCGGAATGAGCAGTTCTTC. This translates into CASSQDRQIRNEQFF.

V is TRBV19 and J is TRBJ1-3, with D unresolved. Looked up from germline, CDR1 is LNHDA and CDR2 is SQIVND (reference sequence). V lost 10 bases and J 1 base, leaving 14 bases between the germline ends. This CDR3 has 14 residues. CDR3 sequence (DNA): TGTGCCACCAAACCCACTCCATCTGGAAACACCATATATTTT. Protein product: CATKPTPSGNTIYF.

This clone showed up many times. V is TRBV4-2 and J is TRBJ2-1, with 13 bases aligning to TRBD2. Unmatched junction bases numbered 8, after V lost 3 bases and J lost 9 bases. Germline CDR1 reads LGHNA; CDR2 reads YNFKEQ. The CDR3 is 16 amino acids. For the CDR3, the DNA is TGTGCCAGCAGCCACCCAACTAGCGGGGGGGCTGTTGAGCAGTTCTTC. It yields the protein CASSHPTSGGAVEQFF.

The CDR3 DNA sequence: TGTGCCAGCAGCGAGAAACGACTAGGGACCCAGTACTTC. Translation gives CASSEKRLGTQYF. V is TRBV9 and J is TRBJ2-5, with TRBD2 as a possible D gene (6 bases). The CDR3 runs to 13 residues. Germline CDR1 reads SGDLS; CDR2 reads YYNGEE. The germline V and J ends were trimmed by 3 bases and 7 bases, with 13 bases remaining between them.